These 10 T cell receptor beta chains share one sample of origin, sequenced in a study of cytomegalovirus exposure and HLA in healthy donors. This PCR relied on a set of 60 Vbeta primers and 13 Jbeta primers. The method was immunoSEQ multiplex PCR; TCRdb's version includes in-frame clones alone and lacks a portion of them. Among more than 90,000 clones listed, approximately 80% were seen once. Sample: PBMCs. These receptors were taken from a man aged 45-65 years in good health and CMV-seropositive.

This chain joins TRBV5-1 and TRBJ1-1; 7 nucleotides match TRBD1. V was pared by 4 bases and J by 1 base, with 13 bases of the junction left unmatched. CDR1 and CDR2 from the germline V gene are SGHRS and YFSETQ. The CDR3 contains 17 residues. CDR3 in amino acids: CASSLPDRSRGNTEAFF. The CDR3 nucleotides read TGCGCCAGCAGCCTCCCGGACAGGAGTCGCGGGAACACTGAAGCTTTCTTT.

The V and J genes are TRBV7-6 and TRBJ2-5; D is perhaps TRBD1 (6 bases). CDR1 and CDR2 (germline): SGHVS, FNYEAQ. This CDR3 contains 13 residues. The V end lost 5 bases, the J end lost 3 bases, and 10 bases lay between the germline ends. The CDR3 loop is CASSPTGKETQYF. Written as DNA, the CDR3 is TGTGCCAGCAGCCCAACAGGGAAAGAGACCCAGTACTTC.

The DNA for the CDR3 is TGTGCCATCAGCCTGGGGACTAGCGGGGGGAGCACAGATACGCAGTATTTT. It is translated as CAISLGTSGGSTDTQYF. V usage is TRBV10-3 and J usage is TRBJ2-3; 15 bases match TRBD2. Germline CDR1 ENHRY, CDR2 SYGVKD. This CDR3 has 17 amino acids. The ends lost 6 bases at V and 0 bases at J; junction bases unmatched: 4.

The chain couples TRBV6-6 to TRBJ1-2; 11 bases are a match to TRBD1. In germline, CDR1 is MNHNY, CDR2 SVGAGI (reference sequence). This CDR3 spans 15 amino acids. The V segment lost 0 bases and the J segment 7 bases; nucleotides outside the gene matches: 4. The CDR3 DNA is TGTGCCAGCAGTTACTCGGGACAGGGGGAATCTGGCTACACCTTC. Translating it yields CASSYSGQGESGYTF.

The chain joins TRBV19 to TRBJ2-2; 9 positions match TRBD1. The J segment lost 5 bases and the V segment lost 7 bases, leaving 8 bases of the junction unmatched. CDR3 length: 15 residues. Germline CDR1 and CDR2: LNHDA and SQIVND (reference sequence). The CDR3, as DNA: TGTGCCAGTACCGGACAGGGGAAGAGGACCGGGGAGCTGTTTTTT. The encoded protein is CASTGQGKRTGELFF.

The chain combines TRBV5-1 with TRBJ2-2; 8 nucleotides agree with TRBD1. V lost 4 bases, J lost 4 bases, and 12 bases stayed unmatched. In germline, CDR1 is SGHRS, CDR2 YFSETQ. The CDR3 spans 17 residues. The CDR3 DNA reads TGCGCCAGCAGCCCTACAACCGGGACAGGTGTCACCGGGGAGCTGTTTTTT. It specifies CASSPTTGTGVTGELFF.

The CDR3 nucleotides read TGTGCCAGCAGTTTACGGTCTAACTATGGCTACACCTTC. This translates into CASSLRSNYGYTF. This chain connects TRBV28 to TRBJ1-2; D call uncertain. The CDR3 runs 13 residues. Germline V gives CDR1 MDHEN, CDR2 SYDVKM. Trimming removed 2 bases at V and 0 bases at J, with 4 bases between.

J is TRBJ1-6 and V is TRBV30; a possible D gene is TRBD1 (5 bases). The CDR3 is 13 amino acids. The germline V gene has CDR1 GTSNPN and CDR2 SVGIG (reference sequence). V dropped 1 base and J dropped 5 bases, with 6 bases sitting between them. CDR3 region: CAWSEQDNSPLHF. CDR3 sequence (DNA): TGTGCCTGGAGTGAACAGGATAATTCACCCCTCCACTTT. Variable domain in full (rest from reference TRBV30 and TRBJ1-6): SQTIHQWPATLVQPVGSPLSLECTVEGTSNPNLYWYRQAAGRGLQLLFYSVGIGQISSEVPQNLSASRPQDRQFILSSKKLLLSDSGFYLCAWSEQDNSPLHFGNGTRLTVT.

The V call is TRBV10-3, the J call TRBJ2-7; D may be TRBD1 (6 bases). The CDR3 runs to 14 residues. The V and J ends lost 2 bases and 2 bases respectively, with 10 bases between them. The germline CDR1 and CDR2 sequences are ENHRY and SYGVKD. CDR3 protein: CAISEGTLTYEQYF. As DNA, the CDR3 is TGTGCCATCAGTGAGGGGACATTGACCTACGAGCAGTACTTC.

This clone was counted a few times. J is TRBJ1-1 and V is TRBV5-4; D is perhaps TRBD1 (6 bases). CDR3 size: 15 residues. Trimming removed 6 bases from V and 3 bases from J, with 18 bases in between. Germline CDR1 SGHNT, CDR2 YYREEE (reference sequence). In nucleotides, the CDR3 is TGTGCCAGCACCAAATCATTGGACAGTTACACTGAAGCTTTCTTT. Translated, it gives CASTKSLDSYTEAFF.